A single T cell receptor beta chain is shown here with its context. Deletions cut 3 bases from V and 0 bases from J, with 9 bases between. This CDR3 is built from 15 residues. The germline V gene encodes CDR1 MNHEY and CDR2 SMNVEV (reference sequence). These data belong to a study of cytomegalovirus exposure and HLA in healthy donors. The protocol was immunoSEQ multiplex PCR, while the TCRdb copy is restricted to in-frame clones and leaves out a portion. Of approximately 150,000 clones in the sample, roughly 86% were seen once. Sequenced: PBMCs. The V call is TRBV27, the J call TRBJ1-5; D call uncertain. The clonotype was recovered from a young man in good health and CMV-seropositive. CDR3 bases: TGTGCCAGCAGTTTGGGAGTAACTAGCAATCAGCCCCAGCATTTT. It yields the protein CASSLGVTSNQPQHF.